Below, 10 T cell receptor beta chains from the same sample are listed, as sequenced in a study of tumor-infiltrating lymphocytes in primary liver carcinoma (dated by TCRdb to 2016 to 2017). Total RNA and DNA were co-extracted from roughly 18-30 mg of bulk tissue with the AllPrep DNA/RNA mini kit, without cell sorting. Sequencing was carried out with an Illumina HiSeq 2500. TCRbeta-specific cDNA was reverse-transcribed from approximately 460 ng total RNA using a constant-region primer and ProtoScript II reverse transcriptase. Construction of the TCRbeta libraries relied on three nested rounds of multiplex PCR, following a slightly modified ARM-PCR procedure. Multiplex TRBV1-TRBV30 forward primers and a Cbeta reverse primer were used in the first two PCR rounds, each of which was run for roughly 9 cycles. TCRdb reanalyzed the raw reads on its own, using fastp at Q25 for trimming and MiXCR for clone calling, and kept in-frame beta chains. Rows are combined by CDR3 protein, so each entry shows the most common genes and DNA. In all, the sample holds fewer than 250,000 distinct CDR3 sequences, and around 85% of those were seen once. Around 18% of the sample is taken by the ten largest.

Sequencing was done on a sample of tumor tissue from primary liver carcinoma. The receptors originated from a man aged 35-49 years with primary liver carcinoma and hepatitis B virus infection.

For this clonotype: The junction differs from germline at one of its ends, possibly a read error. The V and J genes are TRBV11-2 and TRBJ2-6, with D perhaps matching TRBD1 (5 bases). CDR1 and CDR2 from the germline V gene are SGHAT and FQNNGV. This CDR3 has 15 residues. The CDR3 nucleotides read TGTGCCACCCAGTGGCCGCGTTCTGGGGCCAACATCCTGACTTTC. Translation: CATQWPRSGANILTF.

This clonotype was picked up one time. The chain has TRBV6-8 and TRBJ2-5; D call uncertain. The CDR3 is made up of 13 amino acids. The V gene's germline CDR1 is MNHGY and CDR2 SAAAGT. V was shortened by 6 bases and J by 3 bases, with 11 bases between the two germline ends. CDR3 nucleotides: TGTGCCAGCAGGATAGTTGCGGAAGAGACCCAGTACTTC. Its protein is CASRIVAEETQYF.

This clonotype was detected only once. A read error may explain this, as a much larger clone is one base away. The chain employs TRBV11-2 and TRBJ2-5; either TRBD1 or TRBD2 may fit D (5 bases each). Germline CDR1 reads SGHAT; CDR2 reads FQNNGV. The V end was cut by 7 bases, the J end by 5 bases, with 17 bases between. The CDR3 has 14 residues. The CDR3 bases are TGTGCCAGCACCAGCCCCGGGAAGGGGGAGACCCAGTACTTC. Translating gives CASTSPGKGETQYF. Filled out from reference TRBV11-2 and TRBJ2-5, the complete variable domain reads EAGVAQSPRYKIIEKRQSVAFWCNPISGHATLYWYQQILGQGPKLLIQFQNNGVVDDSQLPKDRFSAERLKGVDSTLKIQPAKLEDSAVYLCASTSPGKGETQYFGPGTRLLVL.

To note about this clonotype: A junction boundary mismatches the germline segment, possibly from a read error. This sequence joins TRBV6-2 or TRBV6-3 and TRBJ2-5, with D perhaps matching TRBD1 (6 bases). From germline, CDR1 is MNHEY and CDR2 SVGEGT. The CDR3 spans 15 residues. The CDR3 protein is CANSREQGRQETQYF. For the CDR3, the DNA is TGTGCCAACAGTAGGGAACAGGGACGGCAAGAGACCCAGTACTTC.

A word on this clonotype: At one end, the junction sequence differs from germline, possibly due to a read error. J is TRBJ2-2 and V is TRBV29-1; D could derive from TRBD1 or TRBD2 (5 bases each). This CDR3 has 15 residues. The V gene's germline CDR1 is SQVTM and CDR2 ANQGSEA. This CDR3 is CSVEFADRRTGELFF. Written as DNA, the CDR3 is TGCAGCGTTGAATTTGCAGACAGAAGGACCGGGGAGCTATTTTTT.

Concerning this clonotype itself: One end of the junction fails to match germline, which may point to a read error. V is TRBV11-2 and J is TRBJ2-6; 8 bases are a match to TRBD1. The CDR3 spans 21 residues. The germline V gene has CDR1 SGHAT and CDR2 FQNNGV. This CDR3 reads CASSMGGDRGISLSGANALAF. The DNA of the CDR3 is TGTGCCAGCAGCATGGGGGGAGACAGGGGCATCTCCCTCTCTGGGGCCAACGCCCTGGCTTTC.

As for this clonotype: The junction departs from the called germline gene at one end, perhaps through a read error. The chain joins TRBV11-3 to TRBJ2-7; 7 nucleotides align to TRBD1. The J call is uncertain, as TRBJ2-1 better fits the DNA end. Germline CDR1 SGHNT, CDR2 YENEEA. This CDR3 spans 13 amino acids. In nucleotides, the CDR3 is TGTGCCTGCAGCGTGGGACAGTCGTACGAGCAGTTCTTC. This translates into CACSVGQSYEQFF.

The chain carries TRBV28 and TRBJ1-5; D ambiguous. Per germline, CDR1 MDHEN and CDR2 SYDVKM. The CDR3 contains 14 residues. CDR3 loop: CSGSLSGINQPQHF. The CDR3 nucleotides read TGTTCCGGCAGTTTATCAGGTATTAATCAGCCCCAGCATTTT.

About this clonotype itself: One end of the junction does not line up with germline, which may come from a read error. The chain is built from TRBV29-1 and TRBJ2-7; 7 bases fit TRBD1. Germline assignment: CDR1 SQVTM and CDR2 ANQGSEA. The CDR3 loop spans 12 amino acids. The CDR3 sequence is CSAVRQGNEQYF. CDR3 nucleotide sequence: TGCAGCGCCGTACGACAGGGTAACGAGCAGTATTTC.

A note on this clonotype: Compared with germline, one end of the junction differs, possibly owing to a read error. The chain combines TRBV11-2 with TRBJ1-2; D unresolved. The length of the CDR3 is 13 residues. Germline V gene data show CDR1 as SGHAT and CDR2 as FQNNGV. CDR3 amino acids: CANSLTGVSDYTF. CDR3 DNA: TGTGCTAACAGCTTAACGGGAGTATCTGACTACACTTTC.